This TCR beta chain was captured by sequencing in a study of OX40 agonist ivuxolimab in advanced cancers. Whole-study context: Prior checkpoint blockade (anti-PD-1, anti-PD-L1 or anti-CTLA-4) was permitted; approximately 44% had it.

Repertoires were generated with immunoSEQ multiplex PCR, while TCRdb's copy carries only in-frame clones and drops some. The sample gives more than 50,000 clones, 80% to 90% of which show up once; approximately 2% is in the top ten. The ends lost 4 bases at V and 6 bases at J; junction bases unmatched: 8. The germline CDR1 and CDR2 sequences are SGHTA and FQGTGA. The CDR3 spans 15 residues. The sample was CD4+ or CD8+ T cells sorted from blood, taken in a trial of the OX40 agonist ivuxolimab. The origin of this receptor is an adult with an advanced solid tumor such as melanoma, head and neck, liver or kidney cancer. This chain uses TRBV7-3 with TRBJ2-1; 8 bases agree with TRBD2. CDR3 in DNA: TGTGCCAGCAGCTGGGCGGGAGGCTTTTTCAATGAGCAGTTCTTC. Protein sequence: CASSWAGGFFNEQFF.